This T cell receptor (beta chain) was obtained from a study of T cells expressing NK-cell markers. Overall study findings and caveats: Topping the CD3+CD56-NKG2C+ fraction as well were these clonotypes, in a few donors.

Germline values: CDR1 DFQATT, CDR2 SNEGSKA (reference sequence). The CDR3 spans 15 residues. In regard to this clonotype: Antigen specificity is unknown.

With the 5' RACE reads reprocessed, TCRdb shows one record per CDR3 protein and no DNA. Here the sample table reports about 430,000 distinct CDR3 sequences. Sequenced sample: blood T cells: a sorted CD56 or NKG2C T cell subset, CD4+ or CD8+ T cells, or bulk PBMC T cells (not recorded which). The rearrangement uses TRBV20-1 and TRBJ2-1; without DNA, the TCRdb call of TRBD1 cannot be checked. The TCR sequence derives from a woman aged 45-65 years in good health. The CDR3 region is CSARPLTSSYNEQFF.